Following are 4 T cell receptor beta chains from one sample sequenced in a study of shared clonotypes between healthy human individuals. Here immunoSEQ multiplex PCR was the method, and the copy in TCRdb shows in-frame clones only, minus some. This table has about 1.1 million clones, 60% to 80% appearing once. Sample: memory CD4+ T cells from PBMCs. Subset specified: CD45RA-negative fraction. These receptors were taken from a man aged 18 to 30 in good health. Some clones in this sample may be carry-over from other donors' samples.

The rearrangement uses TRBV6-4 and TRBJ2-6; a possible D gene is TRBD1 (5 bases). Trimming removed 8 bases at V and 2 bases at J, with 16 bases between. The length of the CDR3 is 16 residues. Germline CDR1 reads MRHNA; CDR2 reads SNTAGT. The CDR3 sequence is CASSEVWGTGANVLTF. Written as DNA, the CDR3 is TGTGCCAGCTCAGAGGTCTGGGGCACTGGGGCCAACGTCCTGACTTTC.

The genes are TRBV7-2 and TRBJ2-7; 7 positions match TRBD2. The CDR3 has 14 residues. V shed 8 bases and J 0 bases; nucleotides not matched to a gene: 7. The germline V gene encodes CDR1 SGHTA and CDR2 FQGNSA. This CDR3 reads CASGASGNSYEQYF. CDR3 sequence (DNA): TGTGCCAGCGGGGCTAGCGGAAACTCCTACGAGCAGTACTTC. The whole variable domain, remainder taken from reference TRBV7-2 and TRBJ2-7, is GAGVSQSPSNKVTEKGKDVELRCDPISGHTALYWYRQSLGQGLEFLIYFQGNSAPDKSGLPSDRFSAERTGGSVSTLTIQRTQQEDSAVYLCASGASGNSYEQYFGPGTRLTVT.

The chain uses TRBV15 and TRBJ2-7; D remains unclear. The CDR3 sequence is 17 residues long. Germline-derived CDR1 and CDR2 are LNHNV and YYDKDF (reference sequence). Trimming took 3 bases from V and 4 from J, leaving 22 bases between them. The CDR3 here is CATSSLLTAQVPYEQYF. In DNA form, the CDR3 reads TGTGCCACCAGCAGCCTGTTGACGGCCCAAGTCCCATACGAGCAGTACTTC.

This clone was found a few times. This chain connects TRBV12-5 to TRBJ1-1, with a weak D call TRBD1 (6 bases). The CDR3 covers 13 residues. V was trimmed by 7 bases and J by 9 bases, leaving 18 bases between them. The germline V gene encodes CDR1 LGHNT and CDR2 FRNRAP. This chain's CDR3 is CASAQNSGVKAFF. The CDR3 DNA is TGTGCTAGTGCCCAGAACTCAGGGGTAAAAGCTTTCTTT.